This T cell receptor (beta chain) appears in the sequencing data of a study of blood T cell repertoires in COVID-19. For the study at large: Sources were T cells, B-cell-depleted T cells, or PBMCs; the material itself was cDNA or gDNA.

Recruitment covered fewer than 25 US areas and drew participants whose ages spanned roughly 18 to 100 years. Cohort placement rested on clinical history that participants reported themselves. Per the study methods: Reference gene primer amplification gave nucleated cell count estimates. Profiled with immunoSEQ multiplex PCR; TCRdb holds only in-frame clones, not every one. The DNA was the basis for D and trimming; V, J and clone size are from that table. Here the sample spans approximately 230,000 clones, 90% to 95% being singletons. V lost 4 bases, J lost 4 bases, and 8 bases stayed unmatched. The CDR3 totals 15 residues. CDR1 and CDR2 (germline): SGDLS, YYNGEE.

The rearrangement uses TRBV9 and TRBJ1-1; 9 bases align to TRBD1. The TCR originated in a woman in her late teens or twenties who had recovered from COVID-19. Sample: PBMCs or T cells enriched from blood (not recorded which). CDR3 coding DNA: TGTGCCAGCAGCCCGAAACAGGGGGCGCCCACTGAAGCTTTCTTT. Protein sequence: CASSPKQGAPTEAFF.